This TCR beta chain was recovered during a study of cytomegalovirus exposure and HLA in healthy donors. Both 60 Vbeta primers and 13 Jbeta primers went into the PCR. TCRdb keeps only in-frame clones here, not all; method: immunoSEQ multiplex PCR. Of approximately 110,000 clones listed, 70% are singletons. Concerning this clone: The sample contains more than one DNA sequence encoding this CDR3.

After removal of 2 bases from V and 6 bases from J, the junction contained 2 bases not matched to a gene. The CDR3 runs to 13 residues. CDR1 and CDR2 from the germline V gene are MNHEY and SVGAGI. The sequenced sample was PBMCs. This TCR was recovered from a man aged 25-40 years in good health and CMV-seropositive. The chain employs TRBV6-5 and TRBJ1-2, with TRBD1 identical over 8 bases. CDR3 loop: CASSYRDRHGYTF. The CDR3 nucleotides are TGTGCCAGCAGTTACCGGGACAGGCATGGCTACACCTTC.